This T cell receptor (beta chain) is from a study of blood T cell repertoires in COVID-19. Across the study: The samples span acute and convalescent COVID-19 from the United States, Italy and Spain. Sources were T cells, B-cell-depleted T cells, or PBMCs; the material itself was cDNA or gDNA.

TCRdb keeps only in-frame clones here, not all; method: immunoSEQ multiplex PCR. The data show 300,000 to 350,000 clones, about nine tenths seen once. The CDR3 is 16 amino acids. The V gene's germline CDR1 is MGHDK and CDR2 SYGVNS. V gave up 1 base and J gave up 7 bases, with 14 bases separating them. Sequences were obtained from peripheral blood. This receptor was taken from a man aged 30 to 45 with COVID-19, enrolled during active disease. The V call is TRBV25-1, the J call TRBJ1-6, with D hard to call. DNA of the CDR3: TGTGCCAGCAGTGAATCAGAGCGGGGTCTCAATTCACCCCTCCACTTT. It translates to CASSESERGLNSPLHF. Combining the CDR3 with reference TRBV25-1 and TRBJ1-6 gives the whole variable domain EADIYQTPRYLVIGTGKKITLECSQTMGHDKMYWYQQDPGMELHLIHYSYGVNSTEKGDLSSESTVSRIRTEHFPLTLESARPSHTSQYLCASSESERGLNSPLHFGNGTRLTVT.